The subject of this entry is one T cell receptor (beta chain). This clonotype came up many times. This receptor's antigen is unknown. Per-nucleotide qualities are absent, and no much larger clonotype sits a single base away. The method was PCR. Sequencer: Illumina HiSeq 2500. TCR libraries were prepared with molecular barcoding, using unique molecular identifiers to normalize TCRbeta repertoire quantification. The public reads were quality trimmed at Q25 with fastp and then assembled into clones with MiXCR by TCRdb, keeping productive beta chains. Duplicate CDR3 protein sequences are folded into a single record with the most common DNA and genes. The sample profile shows fewer than 400,000 distinct CDR3 sequences; roughly 20% of them were found once. The ten largest account for less than 4.5% of the sample. For CDR1 and CDR2, the germline V gene (reference sequence) lists MNHEY and SMNVEV. V and J lose 7 bases and 6 bases, and a span of 15 bases separates them. The CDR3 runs 14 amino acids, cysteine and phenylalanine included. The entry retains the CDR3 DNA only, 42 bases that are in frame from base 1.

The sample originates from a study of T-cell reconstitution after alpha-beta-depleted transplantation in children (dated by TCRdb to 2016 to 2017). For context, the study as a whole: T-cell immune reconstitution after TCRalphabeta/CD19-depleted allogeneic hematopoietic cell transplantation in children was quantitatively tracked in the study by means of TCR repertoire profiling.

The clonotype comes from a human donor who donated a stem cell graft to a child with acute myeloid leukemia. The starting material was PBMCs from the stem cell graft donor, obtained from the stem cell graft. The chain was built from TRBV27 and TRBJ1-4, with the D gene too uncertain to name. Read as DNA, the sequence is TGTGCCAGCATATTCGGGCAGGTTGATGAAAAACTGTTTTTT. It codes for CASIFGQVDEKLFF.